This T cell receptor (beta chain) is from a study of blood T cell repertoires in COVID-19. Repertoires were generated with immunoSEQ multiplex PCR, while TCRdb's copy carries only in-frame clones and drops some. The table lists 70,000 to 85,000 clones, about four fifths of them singletons. Germline CDR1 LNHDA, CDR2 SQIVND (reference sequence). This CDR3 contains 16 residues. Trimming left V 6 bases short and J 1 base short, with 16 bases between. The receptor's source is a woman of 80 years or more with acute or convalescent COVID-19. V is TRBV19 and J is TRBJ2-1; D may be TRBD2 (5 bases). Sequencing used peripheral blood. The CDR3 DNA reads as TGTGCCAGTAGCACCGGGGTAGTAGTATCCTACAATGAGCAGTTCTTC. Its protein product is CASSTGVVVSYNEQFF.